Each of the 10 T cell receptor beta chains below was sequenced from the same sample in a study of graft-versus-host responses after intestinal transplantation (dated by TCRdb to the early 2020s). The sample's time point label, in plain terms: cells obtained before transplantation from donor or recipient. Libraries came from the immunoSEQ multiplex PCR assay. TCRdb holds this immuneACCESS table with in-frame rearrangements only. Some clones are missing; in checked studies, unresolved V genes explain under half, and the rest has no known cause. For this sample the table gives over 20,000 clones, of which about half were detected only once. The ten largest clones add up to roughly 1% of the sample. Material: alloreactive CD4+ T cells from a mixed lymphocyte reaction culture, obtained before intestinal transplant. The meaning of the sample's cell subset or site label: CFSE-low proliferating T cells sorted from roughly six-day pre-transplant mixed lymphocyte reaction (GvH or HvG direction). The receptors shown here come from a human patient who received an intestinal transplant.

The CDR3, as DNA: TGTGCCAGCAGCCAAGCTGGGCTAGCGGGGGAGACCCAGTACTTC. Translated, it gives CASSQAGLAGETQYF. V is TRBV4-2 and J is TRBJ2-5; TRBD2 aligns across 9 bases. This CDR3 has 15 amino acids. Germline CDR1 reads LGHNA; CDR2 reads YNFKEQ. The V and J ends lost 1 base and 5 bases, in that order; junction bases with no gene match: 5.

This chain joins TRBV18 and TRBJ2-2; 7 bases map to TRBD1. The V and J ends lost 3 bases and 6 bases, in that order; junction bases with no gene match: 13. Per the germline V gene, CDR1 is KGHSH and CDR2 is LQKENI. The CDR3 spans 17 residues. Written as DNA, the CDR3 is TGTGCCAGCTCACCTCTGGACAGGCCAATGCAGGCCGGGGAGCTGTTTTTT. Translation gives CASSPLDRPMQAGELFF.

The chain joins TRBV7-2 to TRBJ2-4; TRBD2 matches at 7 bases. Trimming cost V 5 bases and J 6 bases; bases outside gene matches: 7. Germline values: CDR1 SGHTA, CDR2 FQGNSA. This CDR3 is 14 amino acids long. For the CDR3, the DNA is TGTGCCAGCAGCCGGGGAGGGGCGGGAAACATTCAGTACTTC. Translation gives CASSRGGAGNIQYF.

The chain carries TRBV7-9 and TRBJ1-2; the D gene is possibly TRBD1 (5 bases). CDR1 is SEHNR and CDR2 is FQNEAQ in the germline V gene (reference sequence). This CDR3 is built from 15 residues. Trimming took off 5 bases at V and 2 bases at J, with 15 bases between the two ends. The CDR3 spells CASSPPGLPNYGYTF. The CDR3 region has the DNA TGTGCCAGCAGCCCTCCGGGACTCCCCAACTATGGCTACACCTTC.

This clone came up once. This chain connects TRBV5-1 to TRBJ1-1, with 8 bases fitting TRBD1. V lost 7 bases to trimming and J lost 2 bases; unmatched junction nucleotides: 10. The CDR3 is made up of 15 amino acids. Germline CDR1 SGHRS, CDR2 YFSETQ. CDR3 in DNA: TGCGCCAGCTACCCGACAGGGGCCACCAACACTGAAGCTTTCTTT. Translation: CASYPTGATNTEAFF.

In its sample, this clone is medium-sized (0.01 to 0.1%). The chain uses TRBV10-3 and TRBJ2-7, with 10 bases aligning to TRBD2. J lost 5 bases, V lost 3 bases, and 4 bases had no gene match. Germline V gives CDR1 ENHRY, CDR2 SYGVKD. The CDR3 consists of 14 residues. The CDR3 loop reads CAISDLAGGHEQYF. CDR3 nucleotide sequence: TGTGCCATCAGTGACTTAGCGGGGGGCCACGAGCAGTACTTC.

The chain carries TRBV5-1 and TRBJ1-1; weak D call: TRBD1 (5 bases). Trimming left V 5 bases short and J 7 bases short, with 18 bases between. CDR3 size: 14 residues. CDR1 and CDR2 from the germline V gene are SGHRS and YFSETQ. The CDR3 protein is CASREGPQQGEAFF. CDR3 nucleotide sequence: TGCGCCAGCAGGGAGGGGCCTCAGCAAGGTGAAGCTTTCTTT.

The table lists this clone with a few counts. The chain couples TRBV19 to TRBJ2-5, with 11 bases lining up with TRBD1. Germline V gene lookup returns CDR1 LNHDA and CDR2 SQIVND (reference sequence). This CDR3 comprises 14 residues. Trimming at V came to 6 bases and at J to 5 bases, leaving 5 bases not matched to a gene. CDR3 loop: CASRDRGLGETQYF. The CDR3 region has the DNA TGTGCCAGTAGGGACAGGGGGCTTGGGGAGACCCAGTACTTC.

The DNA of the CDR3 is TGTGCCAGTGCTATCGACAGGGGGCGAGAAGCTTTCTTT. Its translation: CASAIDRGREAFF. This chain connects TRBV5-6 to TRBJ1-1, with TRBD1 identical over 10 bases. CDR1 and CDR2 from the germline V gene are SGHDT and YYEEEE. V trimming: 8 bases; J trimming: 8 bases; junction bases outside the gene matches: 9. The CDR3 extends over 13 amino acids.

V and J are TRBV2 and TRBJ2-1; possible D gene TRBD2, 5 bases. Trimming took off 10 bases at V and 11 bases at J, with 12 bases between the two ends. CDR1 is SNHLY, CDR2 FYNNEI, per germline. The CDR3 sequence is 10 residues long. CDR3 residues: CAIGWEQQFF. CDR3 nucleotide sequence: TGTGCCATAGGGTGGGAGCAGCAGTTCTTC.